This entry describes one T cell receptor beta chain. The V and J ends lost 1 base and 8 bases, in that order; junction bases with no gene match: 15. Germline V gene data show CDR1 as SGHNT and CDR2 as YENEEA. The CDR3 runs 17 residues. Assay used: immunoSEQ multiplex PCR; TCRdb lists only in-frame clones, some missing. The sample records 8,700 or so clones, roughly two thirds being singletons. The data belong to a study of graft-versus-host responses after intestinal transplantation. Lamina propria and intraepithelial lymphocytes were released by processing graft tissue. This rearrangement joins TRBV11-3 to TRBJ1-2; TRBD1 aligns across 8 bases. The sequence came from a human patient who received an intestinal transplant, so some T cells may come from the graft donor. The sequenced sample was ileum tissue, obtained 450 to 480 days after transplant. CDR3 loop: CASSLVTNQGQVSGYTF. In DNA, the CDR3 is TGTGCCAGCAGCTTAGTAACCAACCAGGGACAGGTGAGCGGCTACACCTTC.